This T cell receptor beta chain comes out of a study of T cells in Graves' hyperthyroidism and ophthalmopathy. Overall study: Once the initial diagnosis was made, peripheral blood was obtained before any treatment.

Germline values: CDR1 SQVTM, CDR2 ANQGSEA. CDR3 length: 15 amino acids. TCR beta CDR3 regions were amplified from RNA. First-round RT-PCR with HTBI primers amplified the TCR CDR3 region. TCRdb recomputed calls from the multiplex PCR reads with MiXCR, one row per CDR3 protein. The sample shows about 400,000 distinct CDR3 sequences, about 15% of them seen only once. Hyperthyroidism in the patients, aged 18 to 65, was newly diagnosed and under 2 months in duration. Turning to this clonotype: Antigen unknown. Relative to the germline gene, one junction end is altered; a read error may explain this.

Study-level findings and limits: The model made its ophthalmopathy prediction, and onset followed a median approximately 6.5 months later.

V is TRBV29-1 and J is TRBJ2-3; 14 nucleotides match TRBD2. The receptor was derived from a woman under 40 with Graves' hyperthyroidism. The specimen was blood. The DNA for the CDR3 is TGCAGCGTGGAAGGGACTAGCGGGAGTGCAGATACGCAGTATTTT. This translates into CSVEGTSGSADTQYF.